This T cell receptor beta chain comes out of a study of molecular identifiers for immune sequencing clone quantification. With V trimmed by 3 bases and J by 5 bases, 13 bases remained unmatched. Germline V gene data show CDR1 as MDHEN and CDR2 as SYDVKM. CDR3 length equals 19 residues. This clonotype was detected only a few times. Listed TCR primers and previously described methods were used for bulk TCR libraries. TCRdb redid the calling of the PCR reads with MiXCR, one entry per CDR3 protein. Of around 460,000 distinct CDR3 sequences in the sample, about 22% were seen once. J is TRBJ2-2 and V is TRBV28, with 12 bases aligning to TRBD2. The sequence derives from a human donor in good health. Some libraries in this study had Jurkat cell RNA spiked in. Sequencing was done on a sample of naive CD8+ T cells from blood, with Jurkat cell RNA spiked in. Subset meaning: FACS-sorted CD8+CD4-CCR7+CD45RA+ naive T cells. In DNA form, the CDR3 reads TGTGCCAGCAGTTTGGTCCCAGGGCTAGCGGGAGGGAGAACCGGGGAGCTGTTTTTT. This sequence encodes CASSLVPGLAGGRTGELFF.